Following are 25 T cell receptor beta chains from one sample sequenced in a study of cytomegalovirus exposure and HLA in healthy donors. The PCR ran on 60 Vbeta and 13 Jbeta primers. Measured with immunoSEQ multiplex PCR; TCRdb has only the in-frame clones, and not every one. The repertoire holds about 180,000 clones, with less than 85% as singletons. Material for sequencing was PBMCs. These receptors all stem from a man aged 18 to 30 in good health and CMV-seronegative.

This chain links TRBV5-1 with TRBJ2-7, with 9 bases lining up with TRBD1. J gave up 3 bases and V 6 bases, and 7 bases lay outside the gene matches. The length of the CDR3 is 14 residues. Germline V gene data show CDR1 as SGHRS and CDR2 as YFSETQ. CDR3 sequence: CASTPGQGFYEQYF. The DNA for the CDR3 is TGCGCCAGCACCCCGGGACAGGGCTTCTACGAGCAGTACTTC.

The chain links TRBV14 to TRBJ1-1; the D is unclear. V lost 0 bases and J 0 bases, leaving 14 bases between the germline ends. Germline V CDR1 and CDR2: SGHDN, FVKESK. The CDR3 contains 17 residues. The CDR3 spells CASSQDGPFGVNTEAFF. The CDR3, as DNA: TGTGCCAGCAGCCAAGACGGCCCGTTCGGGGTGAACACTGAAGCTTTCTTT.

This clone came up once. The CDR3 nucleotides read TGTGCCAGCAGCTTAAGCTCGGGAACCTACGAGCAGTACTTC. Residues: CASSLSSGTYEQYF. V usage is TRBV7-9 and J usage is TRBJ2-7; D is perhaps TRBD2 (5 bases). The ends were cut back, 2 bases at V and 2 bases at J, with 10 bases in the middle. The germline V gene encodes CDR1 SEHNR and CDR2 FQNEAQ (reference sequence). The CDR3 length is 14 residues.

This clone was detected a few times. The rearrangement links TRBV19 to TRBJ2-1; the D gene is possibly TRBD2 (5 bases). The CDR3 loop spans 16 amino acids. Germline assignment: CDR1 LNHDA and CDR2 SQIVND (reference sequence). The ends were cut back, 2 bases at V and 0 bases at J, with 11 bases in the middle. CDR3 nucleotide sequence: TGTGCCAGTAGTATATGGGGAGAAAGCTCCTACAATGAGCAGTTCTTC. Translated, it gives CASSIWGESSYNEQFF.

CDR3 loop: CASCSEDNTEAFF. CDR3 nucleotide sequence: TGTGCCAGCTGCTCGGAGGACAACACTGAAGCTTTCTTT. The chain couples TRBV2 to TRBJ1-1, with D uncertain. The CDR3 is made up of 13 amino acids. The V end lost 8 bases, the J end lost 2 bases, and 12 bases lay between the germline ends. CDR1 is SNHLY, CDR2 FYNNEI, per germline.

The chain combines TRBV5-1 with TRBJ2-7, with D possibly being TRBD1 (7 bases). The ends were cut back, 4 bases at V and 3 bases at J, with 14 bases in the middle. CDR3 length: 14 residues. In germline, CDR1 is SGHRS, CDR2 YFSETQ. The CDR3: CASSPRDRLYEQYF. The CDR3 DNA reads TGCGCCAGCAGCCCGCGGGACAGACTCTACGAGCAGTACTTC.

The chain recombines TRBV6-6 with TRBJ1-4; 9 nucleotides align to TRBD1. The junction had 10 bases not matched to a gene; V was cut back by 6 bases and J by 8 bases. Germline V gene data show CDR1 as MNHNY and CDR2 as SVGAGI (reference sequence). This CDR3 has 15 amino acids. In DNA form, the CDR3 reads TGTGCCAGCAGCAAACCGGGACAGGGTCGGGAAAAACTGTTTTTT. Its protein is CASSKPGQGREKLFF.

CDR3 in DNA: TGTGCCAGTAGTATCGCTACCGGGACAGAATACGAGCAGTACTTC. The encoded protein is CASSIATGTEYEQYF. This chain links TRBV19 with TRBJ2-7; 7 bases line up with TRBD1. The germline CDR1 and CDR2 sequences are LNHDA and SQIVND (reference sequence). The ends lost 3 bases at V and 4 bases at J; junction bases unmatched: 9. The CDR3 contains 15 residues.

The CDR3 DNA is TGTGCCACCCAGGGCGGAGGCACAGATACGCAGTATTTT. This gives the protein CATQGGGTDTQYF. The gene calls are TRBV27 and TRBJ2-3, with D perhaps TRBD1 (5 bases). Germline values: CDR1 MNHEY, CDR2 SMNVEV (reference sequence). Trimming took 10 bases from V and 1 from J, leaving 12 bases between them. The CDR3 runs 13 residues.

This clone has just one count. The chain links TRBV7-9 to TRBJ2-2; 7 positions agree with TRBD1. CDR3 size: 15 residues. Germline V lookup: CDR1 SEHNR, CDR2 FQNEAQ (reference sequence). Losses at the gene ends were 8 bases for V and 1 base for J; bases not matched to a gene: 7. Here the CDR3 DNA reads TGTGCCAGCGGCTCAAGGACAGGGAACACCGGGGAGCTGTTTTTT. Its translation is CASGSRTGNTGELFF.

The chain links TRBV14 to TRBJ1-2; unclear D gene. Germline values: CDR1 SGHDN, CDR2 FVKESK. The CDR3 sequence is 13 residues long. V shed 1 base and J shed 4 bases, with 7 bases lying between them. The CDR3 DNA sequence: TGTGCCAGCAGCCAAGGGGCCACCTATGGCTACACCTTC. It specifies CASSQGATYGYTF.

CDR3 sequence: CASSYFLRVGGELFF. In DNA, the CDR3 is TGTGCCAGCAGTTACTTTCTCAGGGTCGGGGGGGAGCTGTTTTTT. This chain links TRBV6-6 with TRBJ2-2; D might be TRBD1 (5 bases). Germline CDR1 MNHNY, CDR2 SVGAGI (reference sequence). The length of the CDR3 is 15 residues. V shed 1 base and J shed 8 bases, with 14 bases lying between them.

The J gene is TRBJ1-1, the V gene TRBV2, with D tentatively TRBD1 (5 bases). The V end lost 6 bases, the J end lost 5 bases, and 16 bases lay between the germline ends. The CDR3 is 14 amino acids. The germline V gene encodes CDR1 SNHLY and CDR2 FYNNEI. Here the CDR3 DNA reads TGTGCCAGCAGGGACAAGGGTTTTGGGACTGAAGCTTTCTTT. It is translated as CASRDKGFGTEAFF.

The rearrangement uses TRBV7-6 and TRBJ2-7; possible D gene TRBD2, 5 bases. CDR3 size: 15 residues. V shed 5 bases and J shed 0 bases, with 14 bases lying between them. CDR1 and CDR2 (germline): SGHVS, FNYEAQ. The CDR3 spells CASSPDPGSSYEQYF. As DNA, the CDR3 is TGTGCCAGCAGCCCGGATCCGGGGTCCTCCTACGAGCAGTACTTC.

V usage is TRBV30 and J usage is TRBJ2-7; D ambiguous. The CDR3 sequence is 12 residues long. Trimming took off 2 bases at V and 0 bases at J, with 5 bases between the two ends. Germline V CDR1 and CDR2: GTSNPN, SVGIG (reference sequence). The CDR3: CAWSWSSYEQYF. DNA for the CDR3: TGTGCCTGGAGTTGGAGCTCCTACGAGCAGTACTTC.

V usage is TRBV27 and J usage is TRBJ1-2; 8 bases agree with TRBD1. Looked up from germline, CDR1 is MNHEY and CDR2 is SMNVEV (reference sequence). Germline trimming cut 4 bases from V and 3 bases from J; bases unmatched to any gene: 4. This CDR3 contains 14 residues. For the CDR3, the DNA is TGTGCCAGCAGTTCCTTGACAGGGGACTATGGCTACACCTTC. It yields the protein CASSSLTGDYGYTF.

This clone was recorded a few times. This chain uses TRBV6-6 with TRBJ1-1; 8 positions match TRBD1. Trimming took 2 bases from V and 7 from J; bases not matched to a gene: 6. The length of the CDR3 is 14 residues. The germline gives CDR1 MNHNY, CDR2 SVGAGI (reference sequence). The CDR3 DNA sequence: TGTGCCAGCAGTTACCAAACAGGGGGTAGTGAAGCTTTCTTT. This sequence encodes CASSYQTGGSEAFF.

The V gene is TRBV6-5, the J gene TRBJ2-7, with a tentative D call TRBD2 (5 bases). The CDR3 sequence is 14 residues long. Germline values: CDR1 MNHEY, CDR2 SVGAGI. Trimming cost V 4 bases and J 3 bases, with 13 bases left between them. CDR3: CASSSGISNYEQYF. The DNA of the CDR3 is TGTGCCAGCAGTTCCGGGATTTCGAACTACGAGCAGTACTTC.

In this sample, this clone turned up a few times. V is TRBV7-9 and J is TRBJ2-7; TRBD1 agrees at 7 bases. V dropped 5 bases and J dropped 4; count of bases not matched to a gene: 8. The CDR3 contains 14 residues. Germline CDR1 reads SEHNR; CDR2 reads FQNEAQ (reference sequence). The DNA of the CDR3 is TGTGCCAGCAGCGACATGGGACAGACTTACGAGCAGTACTTC. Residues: CASSDMGQTYEQYF.

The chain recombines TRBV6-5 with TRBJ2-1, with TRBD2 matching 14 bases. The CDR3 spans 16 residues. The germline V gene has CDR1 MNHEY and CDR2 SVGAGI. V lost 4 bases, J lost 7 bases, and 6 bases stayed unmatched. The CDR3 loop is CASSSLGLAGGNEQFF. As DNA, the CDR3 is TGTGCCAGCAGTTCCTTAGGACTAGCGGGAGGAAATGAGCAGTTCTTC.

The CDR3 sequence is CASRAGWLGEKLFF. The CDR3 DNA reads TGTGCCAGCAGAGCAGGGTGGTTAGGTGAAAAACTGTTTTTT. The rearrangement joins TRBV6-5 to TRBJ1-4, with D maybe TRBD1 (5 bases). The CDR3 is 14 residues long. Trimming took off 6 bases at V and 7 bases at J, with 15 bases between the two ends. From germline, CDR1 is MNHEY and CDR2 SVGAGI.

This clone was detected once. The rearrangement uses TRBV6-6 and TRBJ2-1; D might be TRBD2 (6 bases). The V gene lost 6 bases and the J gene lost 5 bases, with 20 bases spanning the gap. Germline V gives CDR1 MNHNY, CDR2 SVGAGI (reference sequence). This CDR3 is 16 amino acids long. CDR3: CASSPRLVGAHNEQFF. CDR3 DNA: TGTGCCAGCAGCCCTAGACTAGTGGGAGCCCACAATGAGCAGTTCTTC.

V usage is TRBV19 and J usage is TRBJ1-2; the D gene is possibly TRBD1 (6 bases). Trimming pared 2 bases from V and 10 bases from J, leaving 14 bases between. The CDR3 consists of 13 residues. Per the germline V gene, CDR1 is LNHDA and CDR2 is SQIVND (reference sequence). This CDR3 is CASSISRGFYYTF. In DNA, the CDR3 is TGTGCCAGTAGTATATCCAGGGGATTTTACTACACCTTC.

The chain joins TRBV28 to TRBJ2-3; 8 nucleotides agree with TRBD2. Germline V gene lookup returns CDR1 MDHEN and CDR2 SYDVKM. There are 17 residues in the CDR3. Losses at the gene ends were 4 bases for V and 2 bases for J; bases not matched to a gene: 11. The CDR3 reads CASSSPASGPNTDTQYF. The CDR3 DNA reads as TGTGCCAGCAGTTCCCCAGCTAGCGGGCCCAACACAGATACGCAGTATTTT. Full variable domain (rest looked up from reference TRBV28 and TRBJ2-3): DVKVTQSSRYLVKRTGEKVFLECVQDMDHENMFWYRQDPGLGLRLIYFSYDVKMKEKGDIPEGYSVSREKKERFSLILESASTNQTSMYLCASSSPASGPNTDTQYFGPGTRLTVL.

CDR3 DNA: TGTGCCAGCAGCCAAACTCAGGGGAGTCCGTACAATGAGCAGTTCTTC. Its translation: CASSQTQGSPYNEQFF. J is TRBJ2-1 and V is TRBV7-3, with D maybe TRBD1 (6 bases). Per germline, CDR1 SGHTA and CDR2 FQGTGA. This CDR3 region has 16 residues. V lost 5 bases and J 4 bases, leaving 18 bases between the germline ends.